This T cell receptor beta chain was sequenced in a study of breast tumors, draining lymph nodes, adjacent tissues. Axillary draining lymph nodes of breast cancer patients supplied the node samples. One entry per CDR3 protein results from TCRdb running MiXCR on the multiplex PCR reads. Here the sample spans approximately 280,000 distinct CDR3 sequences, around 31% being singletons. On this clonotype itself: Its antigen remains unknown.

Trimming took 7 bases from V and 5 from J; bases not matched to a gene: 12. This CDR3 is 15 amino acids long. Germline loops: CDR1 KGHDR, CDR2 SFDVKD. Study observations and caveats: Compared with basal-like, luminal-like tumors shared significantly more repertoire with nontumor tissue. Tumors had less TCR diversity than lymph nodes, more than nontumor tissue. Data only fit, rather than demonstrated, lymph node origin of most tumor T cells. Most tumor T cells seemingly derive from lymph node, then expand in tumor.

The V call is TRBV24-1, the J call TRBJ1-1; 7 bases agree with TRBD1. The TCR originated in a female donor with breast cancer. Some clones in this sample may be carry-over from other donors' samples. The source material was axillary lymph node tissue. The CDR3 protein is CATRDGQAVGTEAFF. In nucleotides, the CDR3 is TGTGCCACCAGGGACGGACAGGCGGTGGGGACTGAAGCTTTCTTT.